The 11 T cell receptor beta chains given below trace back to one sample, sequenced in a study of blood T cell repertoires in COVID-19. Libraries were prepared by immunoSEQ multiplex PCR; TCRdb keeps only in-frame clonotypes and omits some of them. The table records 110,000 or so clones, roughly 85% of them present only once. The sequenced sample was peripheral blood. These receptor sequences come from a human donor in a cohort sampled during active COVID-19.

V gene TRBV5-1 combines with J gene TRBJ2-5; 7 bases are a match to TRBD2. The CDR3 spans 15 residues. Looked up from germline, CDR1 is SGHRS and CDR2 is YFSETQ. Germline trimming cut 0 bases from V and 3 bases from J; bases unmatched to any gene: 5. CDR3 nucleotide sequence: TGCGCCAGCAGCTTGGTGGGACTAATGAAAGAGACCCAGTACTTC. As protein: CASSLVGLMKETQYF.

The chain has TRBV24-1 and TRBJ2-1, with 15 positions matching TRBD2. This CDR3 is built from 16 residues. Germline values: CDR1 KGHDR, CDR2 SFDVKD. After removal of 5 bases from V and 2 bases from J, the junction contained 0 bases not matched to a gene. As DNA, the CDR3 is TGTGCCACCAGTGGGACTAGCGGGGGGGCCTACAATGAGCAGTTCTTC. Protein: CATSGTSGGAYNEQFF.

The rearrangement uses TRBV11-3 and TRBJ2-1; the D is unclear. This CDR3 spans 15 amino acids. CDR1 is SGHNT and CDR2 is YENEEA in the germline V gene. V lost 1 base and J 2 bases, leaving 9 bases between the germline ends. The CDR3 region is CASSLASPTYNEQFF. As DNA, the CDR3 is TGTGCCAGCAGCTTAGCCAGTCCAACCTACAATGAGCAGTTCTTC.

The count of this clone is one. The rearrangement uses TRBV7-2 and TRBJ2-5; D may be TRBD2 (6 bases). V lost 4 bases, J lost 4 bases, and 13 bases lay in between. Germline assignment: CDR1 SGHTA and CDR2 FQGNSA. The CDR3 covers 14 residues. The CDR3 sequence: CASSSMGLGETQYF. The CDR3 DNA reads TGTGCCAGCAGCTCAATGGGACTCGGAGAGACCCAGTACTTC.

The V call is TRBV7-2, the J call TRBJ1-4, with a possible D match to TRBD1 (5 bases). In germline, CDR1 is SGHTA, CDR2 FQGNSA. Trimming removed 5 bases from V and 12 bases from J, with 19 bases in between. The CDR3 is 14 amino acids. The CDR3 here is CASSGRLGTGELFF. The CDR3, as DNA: TGTGCCAGCAGCGGGCGTCTGGGGACGGGGGAACTGTTTTTT. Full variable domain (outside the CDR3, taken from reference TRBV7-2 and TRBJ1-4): GAGVSQSPSNKVTEKGKDVELRCDPISGHTALYWYRQSLGQGLEFLIYFQGNSAPDKSGLPSDRFSAERTGGSVSTLTIQRTQQEDSAVYLCASSGRLGTGELFFGSGTQLSVL.

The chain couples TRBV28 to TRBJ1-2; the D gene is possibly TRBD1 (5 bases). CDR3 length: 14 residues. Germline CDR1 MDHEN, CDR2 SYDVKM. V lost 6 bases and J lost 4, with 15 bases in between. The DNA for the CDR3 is TGTGCCAGCAGCTTCTCGTGGGGGGGCTATGGCTACACCTTC. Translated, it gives CASSFSWGGYGYTF.

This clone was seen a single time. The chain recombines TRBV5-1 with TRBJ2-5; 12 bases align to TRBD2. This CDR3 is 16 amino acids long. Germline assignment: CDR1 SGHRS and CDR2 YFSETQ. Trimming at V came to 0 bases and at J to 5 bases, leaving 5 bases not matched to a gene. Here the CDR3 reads CASSLGLAGDGETQYF. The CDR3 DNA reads TGCGCCAGCAGCTTGGGACTAGCGGGGGATGGGGAGACCCAGTACTTC.

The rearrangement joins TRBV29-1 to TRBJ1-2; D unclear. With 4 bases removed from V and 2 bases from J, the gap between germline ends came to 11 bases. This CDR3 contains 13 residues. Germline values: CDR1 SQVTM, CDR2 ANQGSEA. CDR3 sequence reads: CSVAWAGNYGYTF. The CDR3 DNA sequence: TGCAGCGTTGCTTGGGCGGGCAACTATGGCTACACCTTC.

In DNA, the CDR3 is TGTGCCAGTACGACAGTCCCAAACATTCAGTACTTC. As protein: CASTTVPNIQYF. The chain links TRBV28 to TRBJ2-4, with D possibly being TRBD1 (5 bases). Germline CDR1 and CDR2: MDHEN and SYDVKM. Trimming left V 9 bases short and J 6 bases short, with 12 bases between. There are 12 residues in the CDR3. The entire variable domain, with the rest obtained from reference TRBV28 and TRBJ2-4, is as follows: DVKVTQSSRYLVKRTGEKVFLECVQDMDHENMFWYRQDPGLGLRLIYFSYDVKMKEKGDIPEGYSVSREKKERFSLILESASTNQTSMYLCASTTVPNIQYFGAGTRLSVL.

The CDR3 coding sequence is TGCAGCGTTGAAGGCGGACAGGGCCTAAGCACAGATACGCAGTATTTT. Amino acid sequence: CSVEGGQGLSTDTQYF. The J gene is TRBJ2-3, the V gene TRBV29-1; TRBD1 agrees at 8 bases. This CDR3 contains 16 residues. Germline CDR1 SQVTM, CDR2 ANQGSEA. The V segment lost 1 base and the J segment 0 bases; nucleotides outside the gene matches: 6.

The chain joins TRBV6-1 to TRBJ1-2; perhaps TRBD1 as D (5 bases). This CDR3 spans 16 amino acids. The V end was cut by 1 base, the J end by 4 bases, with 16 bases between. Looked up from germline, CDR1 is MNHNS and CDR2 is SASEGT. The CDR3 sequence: CASSEGEWGGIYGYTF. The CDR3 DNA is TGTGCCAGCAGTGAAGGAGAGTGGGGGGGAATCTATGGCTACACCTTC.